The clone carrying this T cell receptor (beta chain) appeared a single time. The antigen remains unidentified. Data came from immunoSEQ multiplex PCR; TCRdb stores just in-frame clones and leaves some out. This table has some 500,000 clones, 89% appearing once. V was shortened by 7 bases and J by 9 bases, with 19 bases between the two germline ends. The CDR3 sequence is 14 residues long. CDR1 and CDR2 (germline): SNHLY, FYNNEI. This record comes from a study of Ad26.COV2.S vaccination and SARS-CoV-2 variants. Findings and limits, study-wide: Overall T cell responses may have been underestimated by the analyses of TCR breadth and depth.

Treatment given: about 20 received Ad26.COV2.S at low or high dose, single or two shots; 5 received placebo; per-sample allocation not given. Each sample was drawn 63 days after the first injection (of vaccine or placebo). The chain is built from TRBV2 and TRBJ1-5; no clear D gene. The source is a person between 18 and 59 years old who received the Ad26.COV2.S COVID-19 vaccine or a placebo. This sample comprised peripheral blood, obtained in a trial of Ad26.COV2.S vaccine versus placebo. The DNA for the CDR3 is TGTGCCAGCACCCAAGGGTCTGGCCCCAGGCCCCAGCATTTT. Protein: CASTQGSGPRPQHF. Based on the CDR3 plus reference TRBV2 and TRBJ1-5, the full variable domain is EPEVTQTPSHQVTQMGQEVILRCVPISNHLYFYWYRQILGQKVEFLVSFYNNEISEKSEIFDDQFSVERPDGSNFTLKIRSTKLEDSAMYFCASTQGSGPRPQHFGDGTRLSIL.